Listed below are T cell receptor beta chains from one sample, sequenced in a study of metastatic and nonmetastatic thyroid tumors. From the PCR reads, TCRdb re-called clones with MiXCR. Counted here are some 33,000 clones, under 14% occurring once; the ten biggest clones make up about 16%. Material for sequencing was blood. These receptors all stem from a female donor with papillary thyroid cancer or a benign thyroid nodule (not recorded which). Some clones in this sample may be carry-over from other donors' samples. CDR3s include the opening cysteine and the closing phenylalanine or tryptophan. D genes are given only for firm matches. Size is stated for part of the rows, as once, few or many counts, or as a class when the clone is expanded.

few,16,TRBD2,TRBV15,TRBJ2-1,CATSRGPAGGNNEQFF,TGTGCCACCAGCAGAGGCCCAGCGGGGGGAAACAATGAGCAGTTCTTC
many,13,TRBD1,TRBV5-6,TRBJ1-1,CASSWDRWGEAFF,TGTGCCAGCAGCTGGGACAGGTGGGGTGAAGCTTTCTTT
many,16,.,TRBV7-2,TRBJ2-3,CASSLALAREADTQYF,TGTGCCAGCAGCTTAGCGCTAGCCCGCGAGGCGGATACGCAGTATTTT
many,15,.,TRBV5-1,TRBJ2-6,CASSQGGSGANVLTF,TGCGCCAGCAGCCAGGGGGGTTCTGGGGCCAACGTCCTGACTTTC
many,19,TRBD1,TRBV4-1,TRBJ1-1,CASSRSIITGTADNTEAFF,TGCGCCAGCAGCCGCTCCATAATAACCGGGACAGCGGACAACACTGAAGCTTTCTTT
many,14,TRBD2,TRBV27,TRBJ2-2,CASSWTSRAGELFF,TGTGCCAGCAGTTGGACTAGTAGAGCCGGGGAGCTGTTTTTT
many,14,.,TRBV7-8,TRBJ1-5,CASSPRDIYQPQHF,TGTGCCAGCAGCCCCCGGGACATTTATCAGCCCCAGCATTTT
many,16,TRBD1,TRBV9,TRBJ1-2,CASSPTSGDRAHGYTF,TGTGCCAGCAGCCCGACCTCGGGAGACAGGGCACATGGCTACACCTTC
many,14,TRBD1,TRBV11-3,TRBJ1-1,CASSITGGTTEAFF,TGTGCCAGCAGTATCACAGGGGGGACCACTGAAGCTTTCTTT
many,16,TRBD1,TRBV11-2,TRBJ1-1,CASSYRDRGLNTEAFF,TGTGCCAGCAGCTACCGGGACAGGGGGTTGAACACTGAAGCTTTCTTT
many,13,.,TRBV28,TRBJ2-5,CASSFGILKTQYF,TGTGCCAGCAGTTTCGGGATACTAAAGACCCAGTACTTC
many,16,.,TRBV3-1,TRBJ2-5,CASSPNANLAGETQYF,TGTGCCAGCAGCCCTAACGCCAATTTAGCTGGCGAGACCCAGTACTTC
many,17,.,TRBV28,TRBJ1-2,CASSSPLGSHLNYGYTF,TGTGCCAGCAGTTCCCCACTGGGCAGCCACCTAAACTATGGCTACACCTTC
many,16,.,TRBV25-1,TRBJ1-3,CASSPRGRQAGNTIYF,TGTGCCAGCAGCCCCCGTGGCAGGCAGGCGGGAAACACCATATATTTT
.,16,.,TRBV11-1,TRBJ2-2,CASSYQGGENTGELFF,TGTGCCAGCAGCTACCAGGGGGGGGAGAACACCGGGGAGCTGTTTTTT
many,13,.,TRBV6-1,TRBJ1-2,CASSLTPEDGYTF,TGTGCCAGCAGTTTAACCCCCGAAGATGGCTACACCTTC
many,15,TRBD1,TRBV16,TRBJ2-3,CASSQQTGAGDTQYF,TGTGCCAGCAGCCAACAAACAGGGGCCGGGGATACGCAGTATTTT
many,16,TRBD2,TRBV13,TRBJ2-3,CASSIKGREHTDTQYF,TGTGCCAGCAGCATAAAAGGGCGGGAGCACACAGATACGCAGTATTTT
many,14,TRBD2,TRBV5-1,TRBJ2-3,CASSTTPGTSTQYF,TGCGCCAGCAGCACAACCCCTGGGACTAGCACGCAGTATTTT
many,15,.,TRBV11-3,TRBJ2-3,CASSLGGASTDTQYF,TGTGCCAGCAGCTTAGGGGGAGCTAGCACAGATACGCAGTATTTT
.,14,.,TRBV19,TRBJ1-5,CASSIDDGNQPQHF,TGTGCCAGTAGTATAGATGACGGTAATCAGCCCCAGCATTTT
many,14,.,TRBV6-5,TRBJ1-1,CASSYRAGNTEAFF,TGTGCCAGCAGTTACAGGGCAGGCAATACTGAAGCTTTCTTT
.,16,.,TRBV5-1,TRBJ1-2,CASSLVLGGIPLGYTF,TGCGCCAGCAGCTTGGTTCTCGGAGGGATACCCTTAGGCTACACCTTC